The rows below give T cell receptor beta chains drawn from one sample of a study of blood T cells in healthy people across ages. MiXCR, applied by TCRdb to the 5' RACE reads, yields one record per CDR3 protein. The repertoire includes 1.4 million to 1.5 million distinct CDR3 sequences, about 40% of them detected once, and 6.5% to 10% sits in the top ten. The sample consisted of blood. Every receptor here comes from a woman under 30 in good health. Each CDR3 is given with its conserved first and last residue. Fields, in order: V gene, D gene, J gene, clone size, CDR3 protein, CDR3 DNA. D genes are given only for firm matches. Clone size is not always given. Where it is, it says once, few, many or a class for expanded clones.

V gene: TRBV7-9; D gene: TRBD2; J gene: TRBJ2-7; clone size: many; CDR3 protein: CASSPGTSGSSYEQYF; CDR3 DNA: TGTGCCAGCAGTCCCGGGACTAGCGGGAGCTCCTACGAGCAGTACTTC
V gene: TRBV27; D gene: TRBD1; J gene: TRBJ1-2; clone size: few; CDR3 protein: CASRAQGDGFYGYTF; CDR3 DNA: TGTGCCAGCAGGGCACAGGGGGACGGATTCTATGGCTACACCTTC
V gene: TRBV12-3/TRBV12-4; D gene: .; J gene: TRBJ1-5; clone size: .; CDR3 protein: CASSNTVDSNQPQHF; CDR3 DNA: TGTGCCAGCAGTAACACAGTCGATAGCAATCAGCCCCAGCATTTT
V gene: TRBV25-1; D gene: .; J gene: TRBJ2-5; clone size: .; CDR3 protein: CASRNGTLQETQYF; CDR3 DNA: TGTGCCAGCAGGAACGGGACACTGCAAGAGACCCAGTACTTC
V gene: TRBV27; D gene: TRBD1; J gene: TRBJ1-2; clone size: .; CDR3 protein: CASSRIQGARNYGYTF; CDR3 DNA: TGTGCCAGCAGCAGAATCCAGGGGGCGAGGAACTATGGCTACACCTTC
V gene: TRBV29-1; D gene: TRBD1; J gene: TRBJ1-1; clone size: .; CDR3 protein: CSVGGDRDQAFF; CDR3 DNA: TGCAGCGTCGGCGGGGACAGGGACCAAGCTTTCTTT
V gene: TRBV4-1; D gene: TRBD1; J gene: TRBJ1-5; clone size: .; CDR3 protein: CASSQARTGGSNQPQHF; CDR3 DNA: TGCGCCAGCAGCCAAGCTCGGACAGGGGGTAGCAATCAGCCCCAGCATTTT
V gene: TRBV5-1; D gene: TRBD1; J gene: TRBJ1-1; clone size: once; CDR3 protein: CASSGGQGKTEAFF; CDR3 DNA: TGCGCCAGCAGCGGGGGACAGGGGAAGACTGAAGCTTTCTTT
V gene: TRBV7-9; D gene: .; J gene: TRBJ2-2; clone size: .; CDR3 protein: CASSVRDAGELFF; CDR3 DNA: TGTGCCAGCAGCGTCAGGGATGCCGGGGAGCTGTTTTTT
V gene: TRBV14; D gene: TRBD2; J gene: TRBJ2-1; clone size: .; CDR3 protein: CASSQWDYSYNEQFF; CDR3 DNA: TGTGCCAGCAGCCAATGGGACTACTCCTACAATGAGCAGTTCTTC
V gene: TRBV6-6; D gene: .; J gene: TRBJ1-2; clone size: few; CDR3 protein: CASSYLGGQPYGYTF; CDR3 DNA: TGTGCCAGCAGTTACCTCGGGGGGCAACCCTATGGCTACACCTTC
V gene: TRBV27; D gene: TRBD2; J gene: TRBJ2-1; clone size: .; CDR3 protein: CASSFAGGAYNEQFF; CDR3 DNA: TGTGCCAGCAGTTTTGCGGGGGGCGCCTACAATGAGCAGTTCTTC
V gene: TRBV28; D gene: .; J gene: TRBJ2-5; clone size: .; CDR3 protein: CASSRPRDTRREQYF; CDR3 DNA: TGTGCCAGCAGTCGTCCGCGGGACACCCGCCGGGAGCAGTACTTC
V gene: TRBV28; D gene: .; J gene: TRBJ2-6; clone size: .; CDR3 protein: CASSSGAASGANVLTF; CDR3 DNA: TGTGCCAGCAGTAGTGGGGCAGCTTCTGGGGCCAACGTCCTGACTTTC
V gene: TRBV18; D gene: TRBD1; J gene: TRBJ1-2; clone size: .; CDR3 protein: CASSPPGQGAYGYTF; CDR3 DNA: TGTGCCAGCTCACCACCCGGACAGGGGGCATATGGCTACACCTTC
V gene: TRBV7-6; D gene: .; J gene: TRBJ2-3; clone size: .; CDR3 protein: CVSSLGDRGGFTDTQYF; CDR3 DNA: TGTGTCAGCAGCTTAGGGGATCGGGGCGGATTCACAGATACGCAGTATTTT
V gene: TRBV20-1; D gene: .; J gene: TRBJ2-7; clone size: once; CDR3 protein: CSMRQGPYEQYF; CDR3 DNA: TGCAGCATGCGGCAGGGGCCCTACGAGCAGTACTTC
V gene: TRBV19; D gene: TRBD2; J gene: TRBJ2-5; clone size: .; CDR3 protein: CASGDSGSVKTQYF; CDR3 DNA: TGTGCCAGTGGGGATAGCGGGAGCGTGAAGACCCAGTACTTC
V gene: TRBV9; D gene: .; J gene: TRBJ2-7; clone size: once; CDR3 protein: CASSADNSNEQYF; CDR3 DNA: TGTGCCAGCAGCGCCGACAACTCCAATGAGCAGTACTTC
V gene: TRBV7-9; D gene: .; J gene: TRBJ2-7; clone size: .; CDR3 protein: CATRDGSYEQYF; CDR3 DNA: TGTGCCACTAGGGACGGATCCTACGAGCAGTACTTC
V gene: TRBV6-1; D gene: TRBD2; J gene: TRBJ2-1; clone size: .; CDR3 protein: CASSELAAYNEQFF; CDR3 DNA: TGTGCCAGCAGTGAGCTAGCGGCTTACAATGAGCAGTTCTTC
V gene: TRBV29-1; D gene: .; J gene: TRBJ2-7; clone size: .; CDR3 protein: CSVEEGFDRCHEQYF; CDR3 DNA: TGCAGCGTTGAAGAGGGTTTCGACAGGTGCCACGAGCAGTACTTC
V gene: TRBV4-1; D gene: .; J gene: TRBJ2-7; clone size: .; CDR3 protein: CASSQAPDYEQYF; CDR3 DNA: TGCGCCAGCAGCCAAGCCCCGGACTACGAGCAGTACTTC
V gene: TRBV7-9; D gene: .; J gene: TRBJ1-3; clone size: few; CDR3 protein: CASRVGNTIYF; CDR3 DNA: TGTGCCAGCAGGGTTGGAAACACCATATATTTT
V gene: TRBV24-1; D gene: TRBD2; J gene: TRBJ2-1; clone size: .; CDR3 protein: CATSNPSGYNEQFF; CDR3 DNA: TGTGCCACCAGTAACCCTAGCGGGTACAATGAGCAGTTCTTC
V gene: TRBV5-6; D gene: TRBD1; J gene: TRBJ2-1; clone size: .; CDR3 protein: CASSLVDRGSYNEQFF; CDR3 DNA: TGTGCCAGCAGCTTGGTGGACAGGGGCTCCTACAATGAGCAGTTCTTC
V gene: TRBV13; D gene: TRBD1; J gene: TRBJ2-7; clone size: .; CDR3 protein: CASSHSLDRDGQYF; CDR3 DNA: TGTGCCAGCAGCCACAGCCTCGACAGGGACGGGCAGTACTTC
V gene: TRBV3-1; D gene: TRBD2; J gene: TRBJ2-3; clone size: few; CDR3 protein: CASSQEPLAGGPPDTQYF; CDR3 DNA: TGTGCCAGCAGCCAAGAGCCTTTGGCGGGGGGGCCCCCAGATACGCAGTATTTT
V gene: TRBV9; D gene: TRBD2; J gene: TRBJ2-4; clone size: few; CDR3 protein: CASSVRWTSGVDIQYF; CDR3 DNA: TGTGCCAGCAGCGTTCGATGGACTAGCGGGGTAGACATTCAGTACTTC
V gene: TRBV20-1; D gene: TRBD1; J gene: TRBJ2-7; clone size: .; CDR3 protein: CSARWTGGSYEQYF; CDR3 DNA: TGCAGTGCTAGGTGGACAGGGGGTAGCTACGAGCAGTACTTC
V gene: TRBV10-3; D gene: .; J gene: TRBJ2-5; clone size: .; CDR3 protein: CAISAPQETQYF; CDR3 DNA: TGTGCCATCAGTGCCCCCCAAGAGACCCAGTACTTC